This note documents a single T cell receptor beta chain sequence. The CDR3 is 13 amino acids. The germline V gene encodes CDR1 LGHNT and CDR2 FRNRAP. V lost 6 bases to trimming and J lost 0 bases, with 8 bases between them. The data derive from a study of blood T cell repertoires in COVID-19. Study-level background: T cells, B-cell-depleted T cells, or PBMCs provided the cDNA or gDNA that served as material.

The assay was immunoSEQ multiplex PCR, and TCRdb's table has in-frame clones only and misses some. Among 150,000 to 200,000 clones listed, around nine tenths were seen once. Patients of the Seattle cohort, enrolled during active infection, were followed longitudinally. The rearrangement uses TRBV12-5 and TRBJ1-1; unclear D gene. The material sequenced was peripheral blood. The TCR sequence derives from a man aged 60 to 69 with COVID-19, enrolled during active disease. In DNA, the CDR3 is TGTGCTAGTGGCCCCAGGTTGAACACTGAAGCTTTCTTT. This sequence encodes CASGPRLNTEAFF. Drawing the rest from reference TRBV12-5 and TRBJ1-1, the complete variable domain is DARVTQTPRHKVTEMGQEVTMRCQPILGHNTVFWYRQTMMQGLELLAYFRNRAPLDDSGMPKDRFSAEMPDATLATLKIQPSEPRDSAVYFCASGPRLNTEAFFGQGTRLTVV.